Below, 26 T cell receptor beta chains from the same sample are listed, as sequenced in a study of cytomegalovirus exposure and HLA in healthy donors. The PCR employed 60 Vbeta primers together with 13 Jbeta primers. Only in-frame clones appear in the TCRdb table, and some are missing; sequencing was by immunoSEQ multiplex PCR. The sample shows approximately 240,000 clones, approximately 90% of them seen only once. Material: PBMCs. These receptor sequences come from a woman between 18 and 30 years old in good health and CMV-seronegative.

This clone was detected once. The chain carries TRBV7-9 and TRBJ2-1; no reliable D call. Germline values: CDR1 SEHNR, CDR2 FQNEAQ (reference sequence). V lost 3 bases to trimming and J lost 6 bases, with 9 bases between them. The CDR3 covers 13 residues. CDR3 bases: TGTGCCAGCAGCTTCCTATCGGGCAATGAGCAGTTCTTC. It yields the protein CASSFLSGNEQFF.

The V call is TRBV6-5, the J call TRBJ1-2; TRBD1 aligns across 8 bases. The germline gives CDR1 MNHEY, CDR2 SVGAGI. This CDR3 is built from 14 residues. The junction had 5 bases not matched to a gene; V was cut back by 4 bases and J by 4 bases. The CDR3 region has the DNA TGTGCCAGCAGTTTCCAGACAGGGGCCTATGGCTACACCTTC. Protein product: CASSFQTGAYGYTF.

The chain couples TRBV6-5 to TRBJ2-4; weak D call: TRBD2 (5 bases). Germline CDR1 and CDR2: MNHEY and SVGAGI. The CDR3 has 14 residues. V was clipped by 4 bases and J by 2 bases, with 9 bases between them. CDR3 nucleotides: TGTGCCAGCAGTTCCGGGGTTTCCAAAAACATTCAGTACTTC. Encoded protein: CASSSGVSKNIQYF.

The V gene is TRBV12-2, the J gene TRBJ2-1; the tabulated D call, TRBD2, remains unverified against the DNA. TRBV12-2 represents a pseudogene. The CDR3 sequence is 10 residues long. The CDR3 protein is CASRPSLLFF. The CDR3 DNA sequence: TGTGCAAGTCGCCCGAGCCTTTTGTTCTTC.

This clone has only one observation. The chain couples TRBV9 to TRBJ1-4; a possible D gene is TRBD1 (5 bases). The CDR3 consists of 17 residues. Germline CDR1 reads SGDLS; CDR2 reads YYNGEE. V gave up 0 bases and J gave up 5 bases, with 17 bases separating them. The CDR3 bases are TGTGCCAGCAGCGTAGGTTTAACGACAGAAGAGAATGAAAAACTGTTTTTT. This translates into CASSVGLTTEENEKLFF. Variable domain in full (rest from reference TRBV9 and TRBJ1-4): DSGVTQTPKHLITATGQRVTLRCSPRSGDLSVYWYQQSLDQGLQFLIQYYNGEERAKGNILERFSAQQFPDLHSELNLSSLELGDSALYFCASSVGLTTEENEKLFFGSGTQLSVL.

The chain joins TRBV19 to TRBJ2-7; no clear D. CDR3 length equals 15 residues. CDR1 LNHDA and CDR2 SQIVND come from the germline V gene (reference sequence). V was clipped by 1 base and J by 9 bases, with 19 bases between them. CDR3 bases: TGTGCCAGTAGTATAGCATCCCCGGCAGGTCCAGGGCAGTACTTC. This encodes CASSIASPAGPGQYF.

This chain links TRBV5-4 with TRBJ2-1; TRBD2 aligns across 9 bases. V was pared by 10 bases and J by 6 bases, with 8 bases of the junction left unmatched. CDR1 is SGHNT and CDR2 is YYREEE in the germline V gene (reference sequence). This CDR3 contains 13 residues. The CDR3 reads CAGTGGRANEQFF. CDR3 nucleotides: TGTGCCGGGACCGGCGGGAGGGCCAATGAGCAGTTCTTC. Using reference TRBV5-4 and TRBJ2-1 for the parts outside the CDR3, the full variable domain is ETGVTQSPTHLIKTRGQQVTLRCSSQSGHNTVSWYQQALGQGPQFIFQYYREEENGRGNFPPRFSGLQFPNYSSELNVNALELDDSALYLCAGTGGRANEQFFGPGTRLTVL.

The chain has TRBV27 and TRBJ1-6, with TRBD1 matching over 7 bases. Per germline, CDR1 MNHEY and CDR2 SMNVEV (reference sequence). The J segment lost 8 bases and the V segment lost 3 bases, leaving 4 bases of the junction unmatched. This CDR3 contains 14 residues. The CDR3 region has the DNA TGTGCCAGCAGTTTTGTAGGGGGCGATTCACCCCTCCACTTT. Protein product: CASSFVGGDSPLHF.

This chain links TRBV15 with TRBJ1-1; D is ambiguous. Trimming took 3 bases from V and 6 from J, leaving 11 bases between them. The germline CDR1 and CDR2 sequences are LNHNV and YYDKDF (reference sequence). This CDR3 comprises 13 residues. CDR3 sequence (DNA): TGTGCCACCAGCAGTCGGTATGCCGCTGAAGCTTTCTTT. This codes for CATSSRYAAEAFF.

V and J are TRBV4-3 and TRBJ1-5; possible D gene TRBD1, 5 bases. Per the germline V gene, CDR1 is LGHNA and CDR2 is YSLEER. CDR3 length: 15 amino acids. V lost 1 base and J 0 bases, leaving 7 bases between the germline ends. CDR3 protein: CASSQGQSSNQPQHF. CDR3 sequence (DNA): TGCGCCAGCAGCCAAGGACAGAGTAGCAATCAGCCCCAGCATTTT.

This chain joins TRBV7-2 and TRBJ2-1; D perhaps matches TRBD2 (5 bases). V was trimmed by 5 bases and J by 4 bases, leaving 15 bases between them. The CDR3 loop spans 15 amino acids. Per the germline V gene, CDR1 is SGHTA and CDR2 is FQGNSA. CDR3 coding DNA: TGTGCCAGCAGCGCGGTCGGACTTGCTTACAATGAGCAGTTCTTC. It is translated as CASSAVGLAYNEQFF.

The chain combines TRBV5-1 with TRBJ2-7; 9 nucleotides align to TRBD2. The CDR3 contains 14 residues. In germline, CDR1 is SGHRS, CDR2 YFSETQ. The V and J ends lost 3 bases and 2 bases, in that order; junction bases with no gene match: 3. The CDR3: CASSSSGAAYEQYF. The DNA for the CDR3 is TGCGCCAGCAGCTCTAGCGGGGCCGCCTACGAGCAGTACTTC.

V gene TRBV15 combines with J gene TRBJ1-2; 9 bases align to TRBD1. Unmatched junction bases numbered 8, after V lost 1 base and J lost 8 bases. This CDR3 is 15 amino acids long. The germline V gene encodes CDR1 LNHNV and CDR2 YYDKDF (reference sequence). CDR3: CATSRGSQGAYGYTF. CDR3 coding DNA: TGTGCCACCAGCAGAGGCTCACAGGGGGCGTACGGCTACACCTTC.

The chain employs TRBV10-3 and TRBJ1-5; unclear D gene. Per the germline V gene, CDR1 is ENHRY and CDR2 is SYGVKD. With 0 bases removed from V and 5 bases from J, the gap between germline ends came to 8 bases. CDR3 size: 14 residues. This chain's CDR3 is CAISESPQYQPQHF. CDR3 in DNA: TGTGCCATCAGTGAGTCGCCTCAGTATCAGCCCCAGCATTTT.

This chain connects TRBV10-1 to TRBJ2-1; 15 nucleotides match TRBD2. Germline CDR1 is WNHNN and CDR2 is SYGVQD (reference sequence). The CDR3 contains 18 residues. Trimming at V came to 2 bases and at J to 2 bases, leaving 4 bases not matched to a gene. This CDR3 reads CASSERTSGRVAYNEQFF. CDR3 coding DNA: TGCGCCAGCAGTGAGAGGACTAGCGGGAGGGTCGCCTACAATGAGCAGTTCTTC.

This chain uses TRBV5-1 with TRBJ1-4, with D hard to call. The V gene's germline CDR1 is SGHRS and CDR2 YFSETQ. The length of the CDR3 is 14 residues. The V and J ends lost 5 bases and 0 bases respectively, with 8 bases between them. CDR3 sequence: CASRITATNEKLFF. CDR3 bases: TGCGCCAGCAGAATTACAGCAACTAATGAAAAACTGTTTTTT. The whole variable domain, remainder taken from reference TRBV5-1 and TRBJ1-4, is KAGVTQTPRYLIKTRGQQVTLSCSPISGHRSVSWYQQTPGQGLQFLFEYFSETQRNKGNFPGRFSGRQFSNSRSEMNVSTLELGDSALYLCASRITATNEKLFFGSGTQLSVL.

This sequence joins TRBV4-3 and TRBJ2-1, with D uncertain. In germline, CDR1 is LGHNA, CDR2 YSLEER. V dropped 2 bases and J dropped 5 bases, with 7 bases sitting between them. This CDR3 contains 13 residues. The CDR3 DNA reads TGCGCCAGCAGCCAAAGCTTTGACAATGAGCAGTTCTTC. Encoded protein: CASSQSFDNEQFF.

V usage is TRBV4-1 and J usage is TRBJ2-6; 10 positions match TRBD2. CDR1 is MGHRA, CDR2 YSYEKL, per germline. CDR3 length: 19 amino acids. Germline trimming cut 0 bases from V and 2 bases from J; bases unmatched to any gene: 7. The DNA of the CDR3 is TGCGCCAGCAGCCAAGATCTAGCGGGAGTATTAACTGGGGCCAACGTCCTGACTTTC. Its translation is CASSQDLAGVLTGANVLTF.

This clone was seen a few times. The genes are TRBV7-2 and TRBJ1-4, with a possible D match to TRBD1 (5 bases). The V gene lost 1 base and the J gene lost 2 bases, with 11 bases spanning the gap. This CDR3 spans 16 amino acids. Germline loops: CDR1 SGHTA, CDR2 FQGNSA. This chain's CDR3 is CASSLGQGSTNEKLFF. The DNA of the CDR3 is TGTGCCAGCAGCTTAGGTCAGGGCAGCACTAATGAAAAACTGTTTTTT.

Note on this clone: One junction end disagrees with the germline gene, perhaps due to a read error. Different DNA sequences within this sample yield the same CDR3. The chain is built from TRBV7-3 and TRBJ2-2; 8 bases are a match to TRBD2. The CDR3 sequence is 13 residues long. The V gene's germline CDR1 is SGHTA and CDR2 FQGTGA. In DNA, the CDR3 is TGTGCTAGCAGCTCCCTAGCGGGCGGGGAGCTGTTTTTT. Translated, it gives CASSSLAGGELFF.

The chain employs TRBV5-1 and TRBJ1-1; 7 nucleotides line up with TRBD1. This CDR3 spans 15 amino acids. The junction had 4 bases not matched to a gene; V was cut back by 2 bases and J by 0 bases. CDR1 is SGHRS, CDR2 YFSETQ, per germline. CDR3 residues: CASSFRQGMNTEAFF. The CDR3 DNA reads TGCGCCAGCAGCTTCCGACAGGGTATGAACACTGAAGCTTTCTTT.

The V and J genes are TRBV19 and TRBJ2-1, with 12 positions matching TRBD2. Germline lookup yields CDR1 LNHDA and CDR2 SQIVND (reference sequence). This CDR3 region has 20 residues. The trim removed 2 bases at V and 7 bases at J, leaving 18 bases unmatched. The CDR3 region is CASSIPAKTSGRLLKNEQFF. DNA of the CDR3: TGTGCCAGTAGTATACCAGCTAAGACTAGCGGGAGACTTCTCAAGAATGAGCAGTTCTTC. The full variable domain, its missing parts supplied by reference TRBV19 and TRBJ2-1, is DGGITQSPKYLFRKEGQNVTLSCEQNLNHDAMYWYRQDPGQGLRLIYYSQIVNDFQKGDIAEGYSVSREKKESFPLTVTSAQKNPTAFYLCASSIPAKTSGRLLKNEQFFGPGTRLTVL.

The rearrangement joins TRBV6-1 to TRBJ1-5; a weak D match, TRBD1 (5 bases). The CDR3 runs to 14 residues. V dropped 4 bases and J dropped 7 bases, with 14 bases sitting between them. CDR1 MNHNS and CDR2 SASEGT come from the germline V gene. For the CDR3, the DNA is TGTGCCAGCAGTGGCCGCCGGGGGGAACAGCCCCAGCATTTT. Residues: CASSGRRGEQPQHF.

The gene calls are TRBV4-2 and TRBJ1-1; D might be TRBD1 (6 bases). V lost 5 bases, J lost 2 bases, and 15 bases lay in between. Germline lookup yields CDR1 LGHNA and CDR2 YNFKEQ. This CDR3 region has 15 residues. CDR3 sequence (DNA): TGTGCCAGCAGCACTACCCCAGGGGCTAACACTGAAGCTTTCTTT. Translation gives CASSTTPGANTEAFF.

The chain joins TRBV5-6 to TRBJ1-2; TRBD1 might be the D (5 bases). Germline V gene sequence: CDR1 SGHDT, CDR2 YYEEEE. V lost 4 bases and J 10 bases, leaving 23 bases between the germline ends. The CDR3 consists of 15 residues. CDR3 protein: CASSDVGGPGGVYTF. CDR3 DNA sequence: TGTGCCAGCAGCGATGTTGGAGGGCCCGGGGGTGTCTACACCTTC.

This clone showed up just once. Distinct nucleotide sequences in the sample also encode this CDR3. This rearrangement joins TRBV2 to TRBJ2-1, with 7 bases identical to TRBD2. J lost 9 bases, V lost 2 bases, and 7 bases had no gene match. The CDR3 has 14 residues. Per the germline V gene, CDR1 is SNHLY and CDR2 is FYNNEI. The CDR3 loop is CASSERAGDLEQFF. Here the CDR3 DNA reads TGTGCCAGCAGTGAACGGGCGGGGGACCTTGAGCAGTTCTTC.